A single T cell receptor (beta chain) is shown here with its context. Its cognate antigen has yet to be identified. Within one base of it there is no much larger clone, and no base qualities were kept. This sample stems from a study of beta chain features in type 1 diabetes (dated by TCRdb to the late 2010s). For context, the study as a whole: No differences in mean age, gender distribution, total cell number or subset yield were found between patients and healthy donors. In the study, TCRB repertoires of sorted circulating CD4+ T cell subsets from recently diagnosed type 1 diabetes patients were compared with those of matched healthy donors. Whereas all 30 or so donors provided naive and central memory subsets, regulatory and stem cell-like memory subsets were isolated from just 8 patients and about 8 healthy donors. A total of about 100,000,000 sorted cells were examined across all samples, and RNA yield correlated strongly with the number of cells per subset. Overall study results and their limits: Because cDNA was sequenced instead of genomic DNA, activated cells with high expression could be over-represented, although the groups did not differ in activation or CD3 levels. A moderate but significant shortening of TCRB CDR3 length was observed in type 1 diabetes patients in all four CD4+ subsets. The naive, central memory and regulatory TCRB repertoires appeared to resemble one another more closely among patients than among healthy donors. Shorter templates might be favored by PCR, yet because patient and control samples were amplified and corrected together, any such skew would affect both groups equally. At VDJ recombination sites, patients with type 1 diabetes made fewer insertions and deleted more nucleotides, a pattern implying thymic rearrangement abnormalities. HLA sub-analyses involved small numbers of individuals, so any influence of HLA type on TCRB rearrangement remained unresolved.

From each donor, a single peripheral blood sample of 90 to 150 mL on average was drawn into heparinised tubes. Using a panel that included CD45RO, CCR7, CD25, CD127, CD95 and CD27, naive, central memory, regulatory and stem cell-like memory CD4+ T cells were sorted on a BD FACSAria II. All sorted populations exceeded 95% purity. PBMCs were separated immediately by Lymphoprep density gradient centrifugation and were stained directly, without being cultured. So that batch effects would be minimized, each experiment stained and sorted samples in pairs, pairing one healthy donor with one patient. V drops 4 bases and J drops 6 bases, leaving 15 bases in between. The CDR3 spans 15 residues, from the cysteine through the phenylalanine. CDR3 DNA is the only sequence kept; it has 45 bases, read in frame from the first base. CDR1 is given as SNHLY and CDR2 as FYNNEI, both from the germline V gene. The High Capacity cDNA Reverse Transcription Kit was used to reverse transcribe all of the isolated RNA, meaning that expressed TCRB transcripts were what got sequenced. Deep immunoSEQ sequencing was applied to naive, central memory and regulatory T cell samples, giving an average of about 3.57 million total reads per sample. Sorted cells were lysed in RLT buffer and RNA was extracted with DNase-treated RNeasy Micro or Mini kits, depending on cell number. To prevent cross-contamination, each cell subset was processed individually, whereas patient and healthy donor samples were processed jointly. The immunoSEQ multiplex PCR was used to amplify TCRB sequences from cDNA, yielding 87-bp fragments that span the CDR3 region. Sequencing of the amplicons was done on the Illumina HiSeq platform. The authors processed their data as follows. PCR bias was computationally corrected using synthetic template baselines, reads within Hamming distance 2 were collapsed, and singletons that could not be merged were discarded. By aligning reads against IMGT, V, D and J genes, CDR3 length, and insertions or deletions at six rearrangement sites were assigned. Within each subset, clonotype counts were normalized to sorted cell number, after which true diversity and Gini coefficients were computed with the tcR R package. The overlap coefficient, calculated on TCRB nucleotide sequences, was used to quantify repertoire sharing. Out-of-frame TCRB sequences from naive cells were analyzed as a proxy for the pre-selection repertoire. This is the immuneACCESS table as TCRdb keeps it, with only in-frame sequences that have V and J called. A part of the clones is gone; compared with another copy, unresolved V genes explain less than half, and the rest is unexplained. V and J calls and clone size are copied from that table; D and trimming were computed from the DNA. The sample profile shows hundreds of thousands of clones; roughly 13% of them were found once. The ten largest make up 0.02% to 0.025% of the sample.

The chain employs TRBV2 and TRBJ2-2, with TRBD1 as a weak D call on 6 bases. The sequenced sample was naive CD4+ T cells from blood. In light of the paper, this sample's cell subset or site label describes: true naive CD4+ T cells. This sequence was found in a man younger than 30 with type 1 diabetes. The CDR3 amino acid sequence is: CASSVQGRLAGELFF. The nucleotide sequence reads as follows: TGTGCCAGCAGTGTTCAGGGGCGCCTGGCCGGGGAGCTGTTTTTT.